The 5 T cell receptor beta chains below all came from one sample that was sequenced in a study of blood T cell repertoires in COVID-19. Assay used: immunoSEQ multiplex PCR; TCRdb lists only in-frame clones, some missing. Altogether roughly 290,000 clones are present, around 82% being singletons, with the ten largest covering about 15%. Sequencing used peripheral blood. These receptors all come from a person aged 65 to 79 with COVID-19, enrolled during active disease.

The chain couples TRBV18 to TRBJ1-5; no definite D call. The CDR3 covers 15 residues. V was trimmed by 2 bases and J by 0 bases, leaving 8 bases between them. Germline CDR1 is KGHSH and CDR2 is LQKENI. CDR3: CASSPAPDSNQPQHF. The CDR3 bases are TGTGCCAGCTCACCAGCGCCCGATAGCAATCAGCCCCAGCATTTT.

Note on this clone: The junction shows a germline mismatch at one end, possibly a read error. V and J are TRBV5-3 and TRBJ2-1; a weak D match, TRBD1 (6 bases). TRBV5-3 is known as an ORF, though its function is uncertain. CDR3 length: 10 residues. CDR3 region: CARRHKGHLF. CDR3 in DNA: TGTGCCAGAAGGCATAAGGGACATCTCTTC.

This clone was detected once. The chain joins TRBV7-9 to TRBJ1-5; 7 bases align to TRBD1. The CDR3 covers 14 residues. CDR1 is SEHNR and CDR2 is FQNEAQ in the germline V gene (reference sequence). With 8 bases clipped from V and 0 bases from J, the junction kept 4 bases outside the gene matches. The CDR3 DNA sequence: TGTGCCAGCGGGACAGACTTTAGCAATCAGCCCCAGCATTTT. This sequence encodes CASGTDFSNQPQHF.

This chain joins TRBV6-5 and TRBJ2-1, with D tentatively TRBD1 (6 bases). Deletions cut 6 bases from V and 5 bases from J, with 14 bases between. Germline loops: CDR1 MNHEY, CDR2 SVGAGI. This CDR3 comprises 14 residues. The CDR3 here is CASRGQGLHNEQFF. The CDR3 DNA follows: TGTGCCAGCAGGGGGCAGGGGCTCCACAATGAGCAGTTCTTC.

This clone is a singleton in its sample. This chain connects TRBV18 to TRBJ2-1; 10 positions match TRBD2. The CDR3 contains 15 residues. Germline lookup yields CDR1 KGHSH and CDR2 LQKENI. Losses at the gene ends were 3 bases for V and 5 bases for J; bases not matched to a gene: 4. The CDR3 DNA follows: TGTGCCAGCTCACCGTCTAGCGGGAGTCACAATGAGCAGTTCTTC. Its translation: CASSPSSGSHNEQFF.